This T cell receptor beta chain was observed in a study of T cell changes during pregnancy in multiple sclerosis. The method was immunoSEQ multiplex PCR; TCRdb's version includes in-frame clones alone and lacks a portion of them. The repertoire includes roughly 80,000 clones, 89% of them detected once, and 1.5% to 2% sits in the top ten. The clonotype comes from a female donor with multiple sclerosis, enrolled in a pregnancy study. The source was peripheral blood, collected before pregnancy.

The CDR3: CASSLGWTVFYGYTF. DNA of the CDR3: TGTGCCAGCAGCTTGGGATGGACAGTCTTTTATGGCTACACCTTC. The rearrangement links TRBV5-5 to TRBJ1-2; D may be TRBD1 (6 bases). The CDR3 has 15 amino acids. Per the germline V gene, CDR1 is SGHKS and CDR2 is YYEKEE (reference sequence). V was pared by 0 bases and J by 5 bases, with 14 bases between.